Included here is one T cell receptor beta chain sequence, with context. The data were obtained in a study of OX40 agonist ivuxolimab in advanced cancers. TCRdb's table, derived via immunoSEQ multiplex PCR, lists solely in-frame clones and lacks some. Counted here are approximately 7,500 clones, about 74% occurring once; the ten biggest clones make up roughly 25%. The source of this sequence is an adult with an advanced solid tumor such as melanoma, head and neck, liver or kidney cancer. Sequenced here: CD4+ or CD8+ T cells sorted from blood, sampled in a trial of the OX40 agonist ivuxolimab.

The CDR3 reads CASSSSYRGHSGGNTIYF. CDR3 nucleotide sequence: TGTGCCAGCTCATCAAGTTACAGGGGGCACTCGGGTGGAAACACCATATATTTT. The chain couples TRBV18 to TRBJ1-3, with 9 bases that match TRBD1. CDR3 length equals 18 residues. Germline V gene data show CDR1 as KGHSH and CDR2 as LQKENI. V shed 5 bases, J shed 3 bases, and the junction held 14 bases outside the gene matches.